The clone carrying this TCR beta chain was seen ten or more times. The target antigen is unknown. The sample originates from a study of breast tumors, draining lymph nodes, adjacent tissues. Findings and caveats of the study: Data fit most tumor T cells coming from lymph node, expanding in tumor. Tumor TCR diversity was below lymph nodes but above nontumor tissue. Compared with basal-like, luminal-like tumors shared significantly more repertoire with nontumor tissue.

TCRdb independently ran MiXCR on the multiplex PCR reads; one entry per CDR3 protein. In the table there are 250,000 or so distinct CDR3 sequences, 30% to 35% of which are singletons. The CDR3 is 16 amino acids. Germline assignment: CDR1 MNHEY and CDR2 SVGAGI. V was pared by 5 bases and J by 2 bases, with 12 bases of the junction left unmatched. The lymph nodes were axillary draining lymph nodes from breast cancer patients. Material for sequencing was axillary lymph node tissue. The clonotype comes from a female donor with breast cancer. Some clones in this sample may be carry-over from other donors' samples. The V and J genes are TRBV6-5 and TRBJ2-7; TRBD2 matches 7 bases. The CDR3 region is CASSTPGGGMAYEQYF. CDR3 DNA sequence: TGTGCCAGCAGTACCCCGGGGGGAGGAATGGCCTACGAGCAGTACTTC.